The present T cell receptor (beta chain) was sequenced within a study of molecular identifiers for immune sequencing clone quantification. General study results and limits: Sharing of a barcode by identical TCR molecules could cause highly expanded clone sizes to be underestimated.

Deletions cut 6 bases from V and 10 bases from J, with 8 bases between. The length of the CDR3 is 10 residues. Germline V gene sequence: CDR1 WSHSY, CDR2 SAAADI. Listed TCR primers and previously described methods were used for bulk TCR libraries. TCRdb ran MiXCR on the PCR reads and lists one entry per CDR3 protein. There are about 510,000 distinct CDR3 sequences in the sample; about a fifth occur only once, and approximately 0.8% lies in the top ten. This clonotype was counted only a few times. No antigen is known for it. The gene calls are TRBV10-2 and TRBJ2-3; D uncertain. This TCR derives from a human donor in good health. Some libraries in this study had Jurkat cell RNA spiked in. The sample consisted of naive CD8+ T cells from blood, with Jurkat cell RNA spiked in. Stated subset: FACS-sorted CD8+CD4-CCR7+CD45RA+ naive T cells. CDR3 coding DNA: TGCGCCAGCAGAGGCGGTGCGCAGTATTTT. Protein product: CASRGGAQYF.